The sequence of this T cell receptor (beta chain) was determined in a study of PD-1 blockade in classical Hodgkin lymphoma. Libraries were prepared by immunoSEQ multiplex PCR; TCRdb keeps only in-frame clonotypes and omits some of them. The sample gives about 7,900 clones, around 84% of which show up once; less than 25% is in the top ten. Brentuximab vedotin exposure varied, and every patient relapsed after autologous stem cell transplantation. By magnetic negative selection, CD8+ T cells were isolated from the thawed PBMCs. This CDR3 region has 14 residues. CDR1 and CDR2 (germline): SQVTM, ANQGSEA. V lost 1 base and J lost 1, with 8 bases in between.

This clonotype was obtained from a human donor with classical Hodgkin lymphoma. The V call is TRBV29-1, the J call TRBJ2-1, with D possibly being TRBD1 (5 bases). The sample in question was CD8+ T cells from blood, obtained at baseline. The CDR3 sequence is CSVEGQGSYNEQFF. The CDR3 coding sequence is TGCAGCGTTGAAGGCCAGGGTTCCTACAATGAGCAGTTCTTC.